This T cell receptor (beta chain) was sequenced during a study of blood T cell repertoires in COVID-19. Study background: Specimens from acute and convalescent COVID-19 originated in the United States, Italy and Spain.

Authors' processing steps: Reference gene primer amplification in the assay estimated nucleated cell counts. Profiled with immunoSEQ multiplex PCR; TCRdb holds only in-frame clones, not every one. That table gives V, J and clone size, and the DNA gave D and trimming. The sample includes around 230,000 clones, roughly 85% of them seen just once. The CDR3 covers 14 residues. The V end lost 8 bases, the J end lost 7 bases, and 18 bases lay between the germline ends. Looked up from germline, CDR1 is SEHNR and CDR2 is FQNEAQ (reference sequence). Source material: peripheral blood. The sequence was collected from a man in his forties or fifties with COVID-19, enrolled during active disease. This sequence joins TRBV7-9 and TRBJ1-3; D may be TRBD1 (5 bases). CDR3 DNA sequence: TGTGCCAGCTCCCCGGGGGGGTCTCGGAACACCATATATTTT. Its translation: CASSPGGSRNTIYF.